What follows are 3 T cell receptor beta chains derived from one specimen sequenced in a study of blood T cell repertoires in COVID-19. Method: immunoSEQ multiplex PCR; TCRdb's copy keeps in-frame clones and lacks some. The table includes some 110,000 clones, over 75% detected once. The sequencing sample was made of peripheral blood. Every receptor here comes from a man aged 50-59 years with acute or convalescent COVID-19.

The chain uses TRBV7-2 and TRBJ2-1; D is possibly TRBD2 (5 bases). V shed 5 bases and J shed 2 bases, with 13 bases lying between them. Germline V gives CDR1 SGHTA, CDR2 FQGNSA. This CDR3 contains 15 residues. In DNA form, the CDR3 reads TGTGCCAGCAGCCTCTACCACGGGGCCTACAATGAGCAGTTCTTC. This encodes CASSLYHGAYNEQFF.

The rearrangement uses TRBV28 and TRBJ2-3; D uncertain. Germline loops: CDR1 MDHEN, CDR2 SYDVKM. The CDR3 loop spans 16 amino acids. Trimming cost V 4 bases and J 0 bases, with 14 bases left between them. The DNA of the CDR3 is TGTGCCAGCAGTTCACCCTGGGCACGGAGCACAGATACGCAGTATTTT. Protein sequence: CASSSPWARSTDTQYF.

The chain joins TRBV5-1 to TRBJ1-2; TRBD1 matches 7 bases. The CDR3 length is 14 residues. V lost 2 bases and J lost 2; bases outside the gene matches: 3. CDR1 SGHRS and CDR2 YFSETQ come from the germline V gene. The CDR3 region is CASSLTGANYGYTF. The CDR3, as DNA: TGCGCCAGCAGCTTAACAGGGGCGAACTATGGCTACACCTTC.